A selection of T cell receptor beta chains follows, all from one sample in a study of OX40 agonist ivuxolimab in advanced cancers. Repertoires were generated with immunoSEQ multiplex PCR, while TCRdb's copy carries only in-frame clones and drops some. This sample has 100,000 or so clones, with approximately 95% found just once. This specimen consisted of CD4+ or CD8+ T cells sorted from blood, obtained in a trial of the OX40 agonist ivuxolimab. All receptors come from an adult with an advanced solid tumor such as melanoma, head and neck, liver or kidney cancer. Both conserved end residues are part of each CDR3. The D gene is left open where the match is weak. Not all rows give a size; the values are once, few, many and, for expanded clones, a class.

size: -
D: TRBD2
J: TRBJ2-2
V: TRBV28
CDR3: CASSFSFSSGATGELFF
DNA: TGTGCCAGCAGTTTCAGTTTCTCTAGCGGCGCCACCGGGGAGCTGTTTTTT

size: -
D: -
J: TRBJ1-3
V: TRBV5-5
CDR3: CASSSTGAGNTIYF
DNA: TGTGCCAGCAGCTCGACGGGCGCCGGAAACACCATATATTTT

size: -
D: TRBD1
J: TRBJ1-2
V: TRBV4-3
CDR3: CASSQEYEGARGYTF
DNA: TGCGCCAGCAGCCAAGAGTATGAGGGGGCGCGCGGCTACACCTTC

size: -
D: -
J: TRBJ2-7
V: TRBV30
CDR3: CAWSVGLPGEQYF
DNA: TGTGCCTGGAGTGTCGGGCTCCCCGGCGAGCAGTACTTC

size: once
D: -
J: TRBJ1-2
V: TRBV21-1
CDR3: CASSSPPTGRYGYTF
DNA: TGTGCCAGCAGCAGCCCCCCAACAGGGCGCTATGGCTACACCTTC

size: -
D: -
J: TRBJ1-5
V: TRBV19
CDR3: CASTPGTHPYSNQPQHF
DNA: TGTGCCAGTACCCCAGGGACTCATCCTTATAGCAATCAGCCCCAGCATTTT

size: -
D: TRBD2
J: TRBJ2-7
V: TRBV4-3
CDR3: CASSQAGTSTSYEQYF
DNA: TGCGCCAGCAGCCAAGCGGGGACTAGCACCTCCTACGAGCAGTACTTC

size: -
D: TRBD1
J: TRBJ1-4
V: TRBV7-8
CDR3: CASSPTGATNEKLFF
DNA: TGTGCCAGCAGCCCCACAGGGGCAACTAATGAAAAACTGTTTTTT

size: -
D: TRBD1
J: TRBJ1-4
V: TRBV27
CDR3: CASSQGQGWVTNEKLFF
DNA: TGTGCCAGCAGTCAGGGACAGGGGTGGGTAACTAATGAAAAACTGTTTTTT

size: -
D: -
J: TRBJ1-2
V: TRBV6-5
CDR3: CASSPRAGNYGYTF
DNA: TGTGCCAGCAGCCCCAGGGCGGGGAACTATGGCTACACCTTC

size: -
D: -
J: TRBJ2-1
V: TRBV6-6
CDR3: CASSYVRVEQFF
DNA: TGTGCCAGCAGTTACGTACGGGTTGAGCAGTTCTTC

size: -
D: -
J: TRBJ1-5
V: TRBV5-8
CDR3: CASNKLGGNQPQHF
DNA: TGTGCCAGCAACAAATTGGGAGGCAATCAGCCCCAGCATTTT

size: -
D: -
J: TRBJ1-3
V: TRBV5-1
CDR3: CASSLTGTGNTIYF
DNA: TGCGCCAGCAGCTTGACCGGGACCGGAAACACCATATATTTT

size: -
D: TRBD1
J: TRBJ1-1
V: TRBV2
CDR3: CASIRDRGSGTEAFF
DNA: TGTGCCAGCATTCGGGACAGGGGGTCGGGCACTGAAGCTTTCTTT

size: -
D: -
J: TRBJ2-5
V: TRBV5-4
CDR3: CASSLGRGGYGATQYF
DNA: TGTGCCAGCAGCTTGGGGCGTGGTGGGTACGGGGCGACCCAGTACTTC

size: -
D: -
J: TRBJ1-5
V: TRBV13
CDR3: CASSLGLGVPPQHF
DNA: TGTGCCAGCAGCTTAGGCCTCGGGGTCCCGCCCCAGCATTTT

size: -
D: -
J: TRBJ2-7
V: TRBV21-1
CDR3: CASSSPFGTSVHEQYF
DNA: TGTGCCAGCAGCTCCCCGTTTGGGACTAGCGTCCACGAGCAGTACTTC

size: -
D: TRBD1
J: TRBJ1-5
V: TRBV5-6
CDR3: CASSPPRQGRLGNQPQHF
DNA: TGTGCCAGCAGCCCGCCGAGACAGGGGCGCTTGGGCAATCAGCCCCAGCATTTT

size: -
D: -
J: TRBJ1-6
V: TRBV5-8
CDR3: CASSWRRSTDNSPLHF
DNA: TGTGCCAGCAGCTGGCGGCGATCGACCGATAATTCACCCCTCCACTTT

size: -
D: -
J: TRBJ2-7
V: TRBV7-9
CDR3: CASSLAAAVLEQYF
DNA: TGTGCCAGCAGCTTAGCAGCGGCAGTCCTCGAGCAGTACTTC

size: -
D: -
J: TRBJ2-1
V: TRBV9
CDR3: CASSVTSEGKQFF
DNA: TGTGCCAGCAGCGTAACAAGCGAAGGAAAGCAGTTCTTC

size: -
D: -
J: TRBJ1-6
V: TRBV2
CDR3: CASRNRDNSMTPLHF
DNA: TGTGCCAGCAGGAACCGGGACAACTCTATGACACCCCTCCACTTT

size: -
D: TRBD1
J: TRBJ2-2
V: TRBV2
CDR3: CASRAGTGFTGELFF
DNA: TGTGCCAGCAGAGCCGGGACAGGGTTCACCGGGGAGCTGTTTTTT

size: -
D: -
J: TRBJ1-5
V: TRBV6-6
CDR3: CAGSGVQGDQPQHF
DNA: TGTGCCGGAAGCGGGGTCCAAGGCGATCAGCCCCAGCATTTT

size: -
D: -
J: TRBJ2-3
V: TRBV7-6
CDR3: CASRETNTDTQYF
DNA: TGTGCCAGCAGGGAGACCAACACAGATACGCAGTATTTT

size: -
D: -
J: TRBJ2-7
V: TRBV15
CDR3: CATSNRDTKREQYF
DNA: TGTGCCACCAGCAACCGGGACACGAAGAGGGAGCAGTACTTC

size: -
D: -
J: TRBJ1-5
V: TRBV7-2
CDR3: CASSLEGYNQPQHF
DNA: TGTGCCAGCAGCTTAGAGGGCTACAATCAGCCCCAGCATTTT

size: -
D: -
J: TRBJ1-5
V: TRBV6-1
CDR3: CASSETRNQPQHF
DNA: TGTGCCAGCAGTGAAACACGGAATCAGCCCCAGCATTTT

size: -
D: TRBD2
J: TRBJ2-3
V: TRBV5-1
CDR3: CASSAGLANTDTQYF
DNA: TGCGCCAGCAGCGCGGGACTAGCGAACACAGATACGCAGTATTTT

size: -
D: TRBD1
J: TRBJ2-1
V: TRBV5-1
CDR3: CASRSGTGSYNEQFF
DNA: TGCGCCAGCAGATCCGGGACAGGATCCTACAATGAGCAGTTCTTC

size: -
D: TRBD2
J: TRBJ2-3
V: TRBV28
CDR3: CASSPPVGAGLADTQYF
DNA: TGTGCCAGCAGTCCTCCAGTGGGAGCGGGACTGGCAGATACGCAGTATTTT

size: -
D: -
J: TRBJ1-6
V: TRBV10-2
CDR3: CASSEMAGNYNSPLHF
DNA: TGCGCCAGCAGTGAGATGGCAGGGAATTATAATTCACCCCTCCACTTT

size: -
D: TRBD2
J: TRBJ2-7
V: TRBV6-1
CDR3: CASTGRDEQYF
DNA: TGTGCCAGCACGGGGAGGGACGAGCAGTACTTC

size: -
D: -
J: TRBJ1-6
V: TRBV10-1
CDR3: CASSEIGRNSPLHF
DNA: TGCGCCAGCAGTGAAATCGGGAGGAATTCACCCCTCCACTTT

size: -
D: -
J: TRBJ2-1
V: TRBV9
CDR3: CASSEGLPSYNEQFF
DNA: TGTGCCAGCAGCGAGGGACTCCCGAGTTACAATGAGCAGTTCTTC

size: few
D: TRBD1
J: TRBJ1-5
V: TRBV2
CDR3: CASRTNRGPLHF
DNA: TGTGCCAGCAGAACTAACAGGGGCCCATTGCATTTT

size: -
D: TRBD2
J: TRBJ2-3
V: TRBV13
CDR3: CASSLRLAGLTDTQYF
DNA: TGTGCCAGCAGCCTAAGACTAGCGGGCTTGACAGATACGCAGTATTTT

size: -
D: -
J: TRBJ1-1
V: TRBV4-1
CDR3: CASSQEKEFLNTEAFF
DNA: TGCGCCAGCAGCCAAGAAAAAGAGTTTTTGAACACTGAAGCTTTCTTT

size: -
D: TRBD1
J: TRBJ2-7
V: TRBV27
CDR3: CASSLWGGRGRFDEQYF
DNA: TGTGCCAGCAGTTTATGGGGTGGTAGGGGGCGCTTCGACGAGCAGTACTTC

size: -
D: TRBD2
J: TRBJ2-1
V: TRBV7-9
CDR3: CASSPFLAGTPGEQFF
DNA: TGTGCCAGCAGCCCGTTCTTAGCGGGAACCCCAGGTGAGCAGTTCTTC

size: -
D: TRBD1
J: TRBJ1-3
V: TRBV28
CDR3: CASSLRGQFVSGNTIYF
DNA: TGTGCCAGCAGTTTAAGGGGACAGTTTGTCTCTGGAAACACCATATATTTT

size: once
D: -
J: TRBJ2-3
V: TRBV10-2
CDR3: CASSEQGLDTQYF
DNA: TGCGCCAGCAGTGAGCAGGGTTTGGATACGCAGTATTTT

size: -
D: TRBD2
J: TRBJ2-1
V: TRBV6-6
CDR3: CASRAGVSILNEQFF
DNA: TGTGCCAGCAGGGCGGGAGTCTCAATCCTCAATGAGCAGTTCTTC

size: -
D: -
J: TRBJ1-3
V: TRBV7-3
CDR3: CASSPSGPAGNTIYF
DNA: TGTGCCAGCAGCCCATCAGGACCTGCCGGAAACACCATATATTTT

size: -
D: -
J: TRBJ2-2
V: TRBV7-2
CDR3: CASSLDQGVSAGELFF
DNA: TGTGCCAGCAGCTTAGATCAGGGAGTCAGCGCCGGGGAGCTGTTTTTT

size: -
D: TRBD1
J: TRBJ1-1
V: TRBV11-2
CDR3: CASSATGNKAEAFF
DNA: TGTGCCAGCAGCGCGACAGGGAATAAGGCTGAAGCTTTCTTT